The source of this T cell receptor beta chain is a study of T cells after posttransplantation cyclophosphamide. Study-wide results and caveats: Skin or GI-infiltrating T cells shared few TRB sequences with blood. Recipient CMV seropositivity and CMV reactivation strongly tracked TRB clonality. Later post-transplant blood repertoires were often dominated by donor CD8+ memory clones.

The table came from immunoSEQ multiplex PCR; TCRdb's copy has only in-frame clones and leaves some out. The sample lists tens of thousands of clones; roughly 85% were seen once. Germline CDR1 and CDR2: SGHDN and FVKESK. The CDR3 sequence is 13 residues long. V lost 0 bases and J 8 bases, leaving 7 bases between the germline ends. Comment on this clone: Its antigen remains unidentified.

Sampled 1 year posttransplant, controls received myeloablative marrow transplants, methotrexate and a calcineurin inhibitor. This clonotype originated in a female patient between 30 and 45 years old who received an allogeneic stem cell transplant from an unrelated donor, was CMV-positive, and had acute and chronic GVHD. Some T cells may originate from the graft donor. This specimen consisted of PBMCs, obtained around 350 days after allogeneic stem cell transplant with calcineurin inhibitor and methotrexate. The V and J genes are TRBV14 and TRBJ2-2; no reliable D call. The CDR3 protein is CASSQERIGELFF. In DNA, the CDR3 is TGTGCCAGCAGCCAAGAGAGAATAGGGGAGCTGTTTTTT.